The 3 T cell receptor beta chains below were found in one sample sequenced in a study of CD8+ T cells in alopecia areata. Extracted RNA was reverse transcribed into cDNA, the sequencing template. The table came from immunoSEQ multiplex PCR; TCRdb's copy has only in-frame clones and leaves some out. The profile shows some 180,000 clones, roughly 50% of them singletons. Treatment described: oral pan-JAK inhibitor, 5-10 mg twice daily. The specimen was CD8+ T cells sorted from blood, collected at week 24, from a patient treated with tofacitinib. These receptors were obtained from a human donor with alopecia areata.

This clone was counted only a few times. The chain carries TRBV5-1 and TRBJ2-1; possible D gene TRBD2, 6 bases. In germline, CDR1 is SGHRS, CDR2 YFSETQ. Between the trimmed V and J ends, which lost 7 bases and 6 bases, there was a span of 11 bases. The CDR3 sequence is 12 residues long. DNA for the CDR3: TGCGCCAGCTACCGGGACTTCAATGAGCAGTTCTTC. Translation gives CASYRDFNEQFF.

V and J are TRBV13 and TRBJ1-2; TRBD1 matches at 7 bases. The germline gives CDR1 PRHDT, CDR2 FYEKMQ (reference sequence). The CDR3 contains 18 residues. V shed 5 bases, J shed 3 bases, and the junction held 18 bases outside the gene matches. The CDR3 is CASSLGTFQDRDDYGYTF. CDR3 bases: TGTGCCAGCAGCCTCGGTACCTTTCAAGACAGGGACGACTATGGCTACACCTTC. The full variable domain, completed using reference TRBV13 and TRBJ1-2, is AAGVIQSPRHLIKEKRETATLKCYPIPRHDTVYWYQQGPGQDPQFLISFYEKMQSDKGSIPDRFSAQQFSDYHSELNMSSLELGDSALYFCASSLGTFQDRDDYGYTFGSGTRLTVV.

This clone was picked up a small number of times. The chain employs TRBV29-1 and TRBJ1-1, with no clear D. Trimming pared 6 bases from V and 1 base from J, leaving 18 bases between. The germline gives CDR1 SQVTM, CDR2 ANQGSEA. This CDR3 has 15 residues. CDR3 sequence (DNA): TGCAGCGTGGCGGCGCGGGGAAAAGGGAACACTGAAGCTTTCTTT. The encoded protein is CSVAARGKGNTEAFF.